This T cell receptor beta chain was documented in a study of molecular identifiers for immune sequencing clone quantification. V gave up 5 bases and J gave up 9 bases, with 14 bases separating them. Per germline, CDR1 SQVTM and CDR2 ANQGSEA. This CDR3 comprises 12 residues. TCRdb passed the PCR reads through MiXCR, listing each CDR3 protein once. The sample lists hundreds of thousands of distinct CDR3 sequences, about 25% occurring once. Source material for naive CD8 libraries was roughly 20,000 to 1,100,000 sorted cells, with 10%, 30% or 50% RNA. Input material: naive CD8+ T cells from blood, with Jurkat cell RNA spiked in. Stated subset: FACS-sorted CD8+CD4-CCR7+CD45RA+ naive T cells. This receptor was obtained from a human donor in good health. Some libraries in this study had Jurkat cell RNA spiked in. J is TRBJ2-1 and V is TRBV29-1; a weak D match, TRBD1 (7 bases). Here the CDR3 reads CSVLRQGGEQFF. Here the CDR3 DNA reads TGCAGCGTTCTCCGACAGGGAGGTGAGCAGTTCTTC.